This T cell receptor (beta chain) appears in the sequencing data of a study of blood T cell repertoires in COVID-19. Study at large: Italy, Spain and the United States were the sources of the convalescent and acute COVID-19 samples. T cells, B-cell-depleted T cells, or PBMCs provided the cDNA or gDNA that served as material.

Authors' analysis steps: Amplified reference gene primers provided the basis for estimating nucleated cell counts. Profiling relied on immunoSEQ multiplex PCR, and the TCRdb table lists in-frame clones only, not all of them. V and J calls plus clone size are reproduced from that table; the DNA served to infer D and trimming. The sample contains a few hundred thousand clones, about 84% of which appear only once. Only a few counts were recorded for this clone. The sample was peripheral blood. The TCR originated in a man older than 75 with acute or convalescent COVID-19.

CDR3 DNA: TGTGCCAGCAGCCAAGTTCCAGGTACTAGCTCCTACGAGCAGTACTTC. As protein: CASSQVPGTSSYEQYF. The chain has TRBV3-1 (or the pseudogene TRBV3-2) and TRBJ2-7; a weak D match, TRBD2 (5 bases). The CDR3 has 16 residues. The V end was cut by 1 base, the J end by 0 bases, with 13 bases between. Germline V gene data show CDR1 as LGHDT and CDR2 as YNNKEL (reference sequence).